This T cell receptor beta chain was found in a study of CD8 T cells in ankylosing spondylitis. General study findings and limits: The study looked at matched synovial fluid samples from ankylosing spondylitis patients. Disease-linked clones were reported to be significantly enriched there.

The sample holds many counts of this clonotype. Its antigen is not known. TCRdb fed the 5' RACE reads into MiXCR, producing one record per CDR3 protein. The sample includes 250,000 to 300,000 distinct CDR3 sequences, under 20% seen only once; the top ten take roughly a third. This CDR3 spans 14 amino acids. J was trimmed by 2 bases and V by 2 bases; bases with no gene match: 4. From germline, CDR1 is SGHRS and CDR2 YFSETQ. The TCR originated in a male donor with ankylosing spondylitis or in good health (not recorded which). The rearrangement joins TRBV5-1 to TRBJ2-7, with 7 bases fitting TRBD1. Sequencing was performed on blood, either unsorted or a sorted T cell fraction (not recorded which). The CDR3 sequence: CASSLADRTYEQYF. CDR3 DNA sequence: TGCGCCAGCAGCTTAGCGGACAGGACCTACGAGCAGTACTTC.